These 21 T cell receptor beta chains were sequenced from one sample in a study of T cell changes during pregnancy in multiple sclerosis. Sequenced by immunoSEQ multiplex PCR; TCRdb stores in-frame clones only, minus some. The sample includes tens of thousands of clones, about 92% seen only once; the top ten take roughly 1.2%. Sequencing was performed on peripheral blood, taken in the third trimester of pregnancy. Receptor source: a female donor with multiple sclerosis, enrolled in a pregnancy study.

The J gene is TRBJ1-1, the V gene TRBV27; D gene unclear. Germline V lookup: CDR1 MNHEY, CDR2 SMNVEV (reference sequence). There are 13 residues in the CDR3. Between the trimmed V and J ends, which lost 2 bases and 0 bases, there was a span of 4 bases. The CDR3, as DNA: TGTGCCAGCAGTTTACAGTTGAACACTGAAGCTTTCTTT. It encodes CASSLQLNTEAFF.

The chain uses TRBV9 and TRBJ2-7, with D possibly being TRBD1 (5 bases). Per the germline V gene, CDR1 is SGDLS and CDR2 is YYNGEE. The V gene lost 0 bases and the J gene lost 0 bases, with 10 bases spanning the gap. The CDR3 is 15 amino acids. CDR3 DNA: TGTGCCAGCAGCGTAGCACAAGACAGCTCCTACGAGCAGTACTTC. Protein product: CASSVAQDSSYEQYF.

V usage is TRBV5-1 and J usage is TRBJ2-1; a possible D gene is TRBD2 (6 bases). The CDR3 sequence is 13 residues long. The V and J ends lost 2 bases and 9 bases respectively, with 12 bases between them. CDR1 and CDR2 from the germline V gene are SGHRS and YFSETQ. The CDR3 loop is CASSFTTSPEQFF. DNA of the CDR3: TGCGCCAGCAGCTTTACGACTAGTCCTGAGCAGTTCTTC.

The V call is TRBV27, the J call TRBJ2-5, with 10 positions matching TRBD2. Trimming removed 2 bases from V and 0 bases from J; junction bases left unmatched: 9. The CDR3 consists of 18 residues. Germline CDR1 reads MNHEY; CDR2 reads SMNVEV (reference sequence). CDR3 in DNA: TGTGCCAGCAGTTTAAGTCTAGCGGGAGCCCCGTACCAAGAGACCCAGTACTTC. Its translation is CASSLSLAGAPYQETQYF.

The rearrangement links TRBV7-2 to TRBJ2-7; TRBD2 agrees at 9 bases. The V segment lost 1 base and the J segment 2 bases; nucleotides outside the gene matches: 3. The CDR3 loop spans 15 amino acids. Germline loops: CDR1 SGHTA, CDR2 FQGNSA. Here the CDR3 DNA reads TGTGCCAGCAGCTTAGGGGCGGGAGGGCCCTACGAGCAGTACTTC. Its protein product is CASSLGAGGPYEQYF.

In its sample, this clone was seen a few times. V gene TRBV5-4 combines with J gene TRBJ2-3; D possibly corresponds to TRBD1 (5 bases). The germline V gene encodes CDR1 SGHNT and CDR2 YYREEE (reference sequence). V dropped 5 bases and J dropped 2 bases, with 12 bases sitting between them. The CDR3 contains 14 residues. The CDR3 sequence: CASRSDTDTDTQYF. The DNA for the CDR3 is TGTGCCAGCAGGTCGGACACGGACACAGATACGCAGTATTTT.

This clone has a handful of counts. CDR3 amino acids: CASGGPGTANEKLFF. CDR3 nucleotide sequence: TGTGCCAGCGGAGGACCCGGGACAGCTAATGAAAAACTGTTTTTT. The rearrangement uses TRBV28 and TRBJ1-4; 7 bases align to TRBD1. Germline V gene lookup returns CDR1 MDHEN and CDR2 SYDVKM. Unmatched junction bases numbered 9, after V lost 8 bases and J lost 3 bases. This CDR3 has 15 residues.

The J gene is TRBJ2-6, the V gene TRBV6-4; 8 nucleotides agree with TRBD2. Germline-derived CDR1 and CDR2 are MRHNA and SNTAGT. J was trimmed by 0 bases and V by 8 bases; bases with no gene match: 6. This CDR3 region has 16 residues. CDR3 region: CASSAGGDSGANVLTF. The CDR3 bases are TGTGCCAGCTCGGCGGGAGGCGACTCTGGGGCCAACGTCCTGACTTTC.

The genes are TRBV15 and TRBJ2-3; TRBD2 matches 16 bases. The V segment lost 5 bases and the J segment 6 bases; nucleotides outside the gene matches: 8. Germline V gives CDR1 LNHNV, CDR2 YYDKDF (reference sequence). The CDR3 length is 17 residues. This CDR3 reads CATSSPPGLAGGDTQYF. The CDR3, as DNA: TGTGCCACCAGCTCCCCTCCGGGACTAGCGGGAGGGGATACGCAGTATTTT.

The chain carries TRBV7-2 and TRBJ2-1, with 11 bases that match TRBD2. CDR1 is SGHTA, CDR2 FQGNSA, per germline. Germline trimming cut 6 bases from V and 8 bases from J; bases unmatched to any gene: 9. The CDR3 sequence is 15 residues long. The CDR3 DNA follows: TGTGCCAGCAGTTCTCAGACTAGCGGGACTCATGAGCAGTTCTTC. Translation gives CASSSQTSGTHEQFF. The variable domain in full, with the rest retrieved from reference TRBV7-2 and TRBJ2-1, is GAGVSQSPSNKVTEKGKDVELRCDPISGHTALYWYRQSLGQGLEFLIYFQGNSAPDKSGLPSDRFSAERTGGSVSTLTIQRTQQEDSAVYLCASSSQTSGTHEQFFGPGTRLTVL.

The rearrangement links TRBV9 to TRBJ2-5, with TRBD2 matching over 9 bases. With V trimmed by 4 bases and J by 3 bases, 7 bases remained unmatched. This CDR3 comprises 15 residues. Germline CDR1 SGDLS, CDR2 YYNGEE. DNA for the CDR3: TGTGCCAGCAGCTCATTAGCGGGAGTTGAAGAGACCCAGTACTTC. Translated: CASSSLAGVEETQYF.

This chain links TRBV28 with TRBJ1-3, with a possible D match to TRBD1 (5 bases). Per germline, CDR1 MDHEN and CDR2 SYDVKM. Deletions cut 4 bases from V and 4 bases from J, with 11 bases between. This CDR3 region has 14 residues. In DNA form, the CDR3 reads TGTGCCAGCAGTTACCCCAGGGTAGGAAACACCATATATTTT. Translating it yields CASSYPRVGNTIYF.

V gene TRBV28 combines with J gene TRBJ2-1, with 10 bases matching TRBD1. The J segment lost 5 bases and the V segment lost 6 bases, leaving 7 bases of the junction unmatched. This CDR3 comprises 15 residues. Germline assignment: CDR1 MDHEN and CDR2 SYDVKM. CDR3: CASSPDRGFDNEQFF. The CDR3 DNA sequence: TGTGCCAGCAGCCCGGACAGGGGGTTCGACAATGAGCAGTTCTTC.

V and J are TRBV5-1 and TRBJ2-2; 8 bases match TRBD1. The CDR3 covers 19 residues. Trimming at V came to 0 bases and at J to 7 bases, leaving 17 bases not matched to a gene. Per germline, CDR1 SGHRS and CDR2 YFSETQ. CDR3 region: CASSLVAGQVPPSGGELFF. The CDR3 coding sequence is TGCGCCAGCAGCTTGGTGGCGGGACAGGTTCCCCCATCTGGCGGGGAGCTGTTTTTT.

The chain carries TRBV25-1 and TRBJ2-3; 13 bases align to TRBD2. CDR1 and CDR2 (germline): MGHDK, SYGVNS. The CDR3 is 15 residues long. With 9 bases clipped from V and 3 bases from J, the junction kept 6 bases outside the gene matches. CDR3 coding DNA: TGTGCCAGTCGGACTAGCGGGAGTTTTACAGATACGCAGTATTTT. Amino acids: CASRTSGSFTDTQYF.

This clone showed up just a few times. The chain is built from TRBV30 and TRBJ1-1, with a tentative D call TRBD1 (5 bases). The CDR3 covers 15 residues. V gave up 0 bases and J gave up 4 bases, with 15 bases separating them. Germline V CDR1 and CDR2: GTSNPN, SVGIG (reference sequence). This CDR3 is CAWSVRVMGGTEAFF. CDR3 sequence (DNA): TGTGCCTGGAGTGTACGCGTCATGGGGGGCACTGAAGCTTTCTTT.

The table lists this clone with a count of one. CDR3 sequence reads: CASSFGTGGYTF. In DNA form, the CDR3 reads TGTGCCAGCAGCTTCGGGACAGGGGGCTACACCTTC. V is TRBV7-9 and J is TRBJ1-2; 9 nucleotides agree with TRBD1. The ends lost 3 bases at V and 8 bases at J; junction bases unmatched: 1. Germline V CDR1 and CDR2: SEHNR, FQNEAQ (reference sequence). The CDR3 runs to 12 residues.

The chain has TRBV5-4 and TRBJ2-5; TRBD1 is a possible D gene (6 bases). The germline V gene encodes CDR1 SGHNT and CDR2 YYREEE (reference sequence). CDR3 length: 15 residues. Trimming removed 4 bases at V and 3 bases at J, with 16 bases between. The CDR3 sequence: CASSQTGLGEETQYF. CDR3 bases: TGTGCCAGCAGCCAGACAGGTCTTGGGGAAGAGACCCAGTACTTC.

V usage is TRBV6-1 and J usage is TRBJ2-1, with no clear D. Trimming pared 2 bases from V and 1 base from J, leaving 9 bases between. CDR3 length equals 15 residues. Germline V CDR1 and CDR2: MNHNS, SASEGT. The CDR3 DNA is TGTGCCAGCAGTGAATTTGGGCAGTCCTACAATGAGCAGTTCTTC. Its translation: CASSEFGQSYNEQFF.

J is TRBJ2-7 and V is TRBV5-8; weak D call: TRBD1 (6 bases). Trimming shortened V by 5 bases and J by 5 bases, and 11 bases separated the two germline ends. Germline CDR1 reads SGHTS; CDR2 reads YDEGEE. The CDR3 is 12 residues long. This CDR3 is CASRDYRDEQYF. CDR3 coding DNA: TGTGCCAGCAGGGATTACAGGGACGAGCAGTACTTC.

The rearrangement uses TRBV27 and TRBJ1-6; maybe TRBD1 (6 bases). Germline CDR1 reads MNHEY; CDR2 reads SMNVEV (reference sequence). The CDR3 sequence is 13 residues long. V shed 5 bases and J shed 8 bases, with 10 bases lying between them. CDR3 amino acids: CASSRTGYSPLHF. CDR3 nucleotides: TGTGCCAGCAGTAGAACAGGGTATTCACCCCTCCACTTT.